This T cell receptor (beta chain) was recorded in a study of blood T cell repertoires in COVID-19. Study-wide context: Specimens from acute and convalescent COVID-19 originated in the United States, Italy and Spain. T cells, B-cell-depleted T cells, or PBMCs provided the cDNA or gDNA that served as material.

Original processing notes: The authors estimated nucleated cell counts from reference gene primer amplification. Some clones are missing from TCRdb's copy, which holds only in-frame ones; the method was immunoSEQ multiplex PCR. Clone size and the V and J calls come from that table; the DNA yielded D and trimming. The sample shows over 110,000 clones, 88% of them seen only once. V shed 0 bases and J shed 1 base, with 16 bases lying between them. In germline, CDR1 is SGHDN, CDR2 FVKESK. This CDR3 is 17 amino acids long. The chain uses TRBV14 and TRBJ2-7, with a tentative D call TRBD2 (5 bases). Sequencing was carried out using peripheral blood. The clonotype originates from a human donor in a cohort sampled during active COVID-19. CDR3: CASSQDPGIGLSYEQYF. CDR3 DNA sequence: TGTGCCAGCAGCCAAGATCCCGGTATTGGACTTTCCTACGAGCAGTACTTC. The variable domain in full, with the rest retrieved from reference TRBV14 and TRBJ2-7, is EAGVTQFPSHSVIEKGQTVTLRCDPISGHDNLYWYRRVMGKEIKFLLHFVKESKQDESGMPNNRFLAERTGGTYSTLKVQPAELEDSGVYFCASSQDPGIGLSYEQYFGPGTRLTVT.